The 32 T cell receptor beta chains reported below all come from one sample, sequenced in a study of vaccination and CD4 T cells after COVID-19. Indicated treatment: roughly nine-day PBMC culture with coronavirus spike peptide pools or control peptides (ViraFEST assay). The study sequenced cultured CD4+ T cell DNA using the Oncomine TCR Beta short-read assay. Each CDR3 protein gets one entry after TCRdb re-called the PCR reads with MiXCR. Of approximately 17,000 distinct CDR3 sequences listed, roughly 50% are singletons. Their recognized antigens are unknown. Source material: CD4+ T cells from blood, cultured in vitro. The receptors stem from a human donor who had recovered from COVID-19.

The table lists this clonotype with a count of one. This sequence joins TRBV7-3 and TRBJ2-5; 9 nucleotides align to TRBD2. Germline trimming cut 1 base from V and 7 bases from J; bases unmatched to any gene: 4. Per the germline V gene, CDR1 is SGHTA and CDR2 is FQGTGA. The CDR3 has 14 residues. The CDR3 sequence is CASSLRGGGGTQYF. CDR3 nucleotides: TGTGCCAGCAGCTTAAGGGGCGGGGGGGGGACCCAGTACTTC.

Only a few counts were recorded for this clonotype. The J gene is TRBJ1-5, the V gene TRBV6-1; D perhaps matches TRBD1 (6 bases). The V gene lost 9 bases and the J gene lost 4 bases, with 10 bases spanning the gap. The V gene's germline CDR1 is MNHNS and CDR2 SASEGT. This CDR3 has 12 amino acids. The CDR3 spells CASGTLNQPQHF. CDR3 bases: TGTGCCAGTGGGACACTTAATCAGCCCCAGCATTTT.

This clonotype has just a few counts. The chain has TRBV6-1 and TRBJ1-2, with D tentatively TRBD1 (5 bases). Looked up from germline, CDR1 is MNHNS and CDR2 is SASEGT. Trimming shortened V by 2 bases and J by 8 bases, and 18 bases separated the two germline ends. The CDR3 loop spans 15 amino acids. CDR3 coding DNA: TGTGCCAGCAGTGAACTCTTTCGGGCAGGGAAAGGCTACACCTTC. Its translation is CASSELFRAGKGYTF.

V and J are TRBV9 and TRBJ2-5, with no clear D. Trimming left V 0 bases short and J 7 bases short, with 19 bases between. Germline CDR1 reads SGDLS; CDR2 reads YYNGEE. The CDR3 is 16 amino acids. The chain's CDR3 is CASSVGAPHLLGTQYF. DNA of the CDR3: TGTGCCAGCAGCGTAGGAGCTCCCCACCTCCTAGGGACCCAGTACTTC.

In this sample, this clonotype turned up a few times. V gene TRBV20-1 combines with J gene TRBJ1-2; D gene uncertain. The V and J ends lost 1 base and 8 bases respectively, with 17 bases between them. Germline CDR1 DFQATT, CDR2 SNEGSKA (reference sequence). CDR3 length: 14 amino acids. The DNA for the CDR3 is TGCAGTGCTAGAGGTTCTGGGCGGGGTGGGGGCTACACCTTC. Protein: CSARGSGRGGGYTF.

J is TRBJ1-2 and V is TRBV4-1, with 7 bases fitting TRBD1. Germline assignment: CDR1 MGHRA and CDR2 YSYEKL. V lost 0 bases, J lost 1 base, and 5 bases stayed unmatched. The CDR3 is 16 residues long. The CDR3 here is CASSQDFQGGNYGYTF. DNA of the CDR3: TGCGCCAGCAGCCAAGATTTCCAGGGGGGTAACTATGGCTACACCTTC.

V and J are TRBV6-1 and TRBJ2-3; no definite D call. Germline V CDR1 and CDR2: MNHNS, SASEGT. This CDR3 has 16 residues. V was shortened by 1 base and J by 2 bases, with 13 bases between the two germline ends. In DNA, the CDR3 is TGTGCCAGCAGTGAAGTGGCTTACGGCTTCACAGATACGCAGTATTTT. As protein: CASSEVAYGFTDTQYF.

This clonotype was seen a handful of times. The gene calls are TRBV20-1 and TRBJ1-6; 9 nucleotides line up with TRBD1. CDR3 length equals 13 residues. Looked up from germline, CDR1 is DFQATT and CDR2 is SNEGSKA (reference sequence). Trimming removed 6 bases from V and 10 bases from J; junction bases left unmatched: 7. CDR3 coding DNA: TGCAGTGCCCCGCGACAGGGGGAATCACCCCTCCACTTT. It translates to CSAPRQGESPLHF.

In this sample, this clonotype turned up once. CDR3 in amino acids: CASSFRQNYGYTF. The CDR3 DNA is TGTGCCAGCAGTTTCCGACAGAACTATGGCTACACCTTC. The chain links TRBV27 to TRBJ1-2, with a possible D match to TRBD1 (5 bases). V lost 3 bases to trimming and J lost 2 bases, with 7 bases between them. This CDR3 comprises 13 residues. The germline V gene encodes CDR1 MNHEY and CDR2 SMNVEV (reference sequence).

The chain recombines TRBV24-1 with TRBJ2-2; tentatively, D is TRBD1 (5 bases). V lost 5 bases to trimming and J lost 0 bases, with 6 bases between them. The CDR3 consists of 14 residues. Germline V lookup: CDR1 KGHDR, CDR2 SFDVKD. As DNA, the CDR3 is TGTGCCACCAGTGGGACACCGAACACCGGGGAGCTGTTTTTT. Its translation: CATSGTPNTGELFF.

The chain uses TRBV5-4 and TRBJ1-2; D is possibly TRBD1 (6 bases). CDR3 size: 14 residues. Germline V gene lookup returns CDR1 SGHNT and CDR2 YYREEE (reference sequence). V shed 0 bases and J shed 3 bases, with 9 bases lying between them. The DNA for the CDR3 is TGTGCCAGCAGCTTGGCGGGGGGCCACTATGGCTACACCTTC. This encodes CASSLAGGHYGYTF.

This rearrangement joins TRBV7-9 to TRBJ2-3; no definite D call. Germline CDR1 SEHNR, CDR2 FQNEAQ (reference sequence). The CDR3 covers 13 residues. V lost 5 bases and J 4 bases, leaving 10 bases between the germline ends. CDR3 in DNA: TGTGCCAGCAGCCCAAACTCGGCAGATACGCAGTATTTT. Protein product: CASSPNSADTQYF.

The chain recombines TRBV6-5 with TRBJ1-5; D unresolved. The CDR3 covers 15 residues. V was cut by 0 bases and J by 1 base, with 7 bases left in between. CDR1 MNHEY and CDR2 SVGAGI come from the germline V gene. DNA for the CDR3: TGTGCCAGCAGTTACTCGTCCGTGAGCAATCAGCCCCAGCATTTT. It is translated as CASSYSSVSNQPQHF.

V and J are TRBV7-9 and TRBJ1-1; D unresolved. Trimming left V 2 bases short and J 5 bases short, with 12 bases between. From germline, CDR1 is SEHNR and CDR2 FQNEAQ (reference sequence). The CDR3 length is 14 residues. CDR3 amino acids: CASSLIYSSTEAFF. In DNA form, the CDR3 reads TGTGCCAGCAGCTTAATTTACAGCTCGACTGAAGCTTTCTTT.

This clonotype came up a few times. This chain links TRBV15 with TRBJ1-5; the match to TRBD1 covers 8 bases. V dropped 3 bases and J dropped 2; count of bases not matched to a gene: 0. The CDR3 loop spans 14 amino acids. CDR1 is LNHNV, CDR2 YYDKDF, per germline (reference sequence). CDR3 DNA sequence: TGTGCCACCAGCAGGACAGGGGGCAATCAGCCCCAGCATTTT. This sequence encodes CATSRTGGNQPQHF.

The V and J genes are TRBV5-6 and TRBJ1-6; 12 nucleotides line up with TRBD1. Germline CDR1 and CDR2: SGHDT and YYEEEE. The length of the CDR3 is 17 residues. Unmatched junction bases numbered 9, after V lost 4 bases and J lost 7 bases. CDR3 residues: CASSPGTGGRQNSPLHF. CDR3 bases: TGTGCCAGCAGCCCTGGGACAGGGGGCCGACAAAATTCACCCCTCCACTTT.

This chain connects TRBV20-1 to TRBJ2-7, with TRBD1 matching 8 bases. With V trimmed by 4 bases and J by 7 bases, 9 bases remained unmatched. Looked up from germline, CDR1 is DFQATT and CDR2 is SNEGSKA (reference sequence). CDR3 size: 13 residues. The DNA for the CDR3 is TGCAGTGCTATTTCGACAGGGGCGAATGAGCAGTACTTC. It is translated as CSAISTGANEQYF.

This clonotype came up a few times. The rearrangement joins TRBV5-1 to TRBJ1-2, with D tentatively TRBD1 (5 bases). Trimming stripped 0 bases from V and 5 bases from J, with 14 bases between. The CDR3 covers 15 residues. The germline CDR1 and CDR2 sequences are SGHRS and YFSETQ. CDR3 in amino acids: CASSLAPGTSYGYTF. CDR3 in DNA: TGCGCCAGCAGCTTGGCCCCCGGGACGTCATATGGCTACACCTTC.

This clonotype turned up a few times. DNA of the CDR3: TGTGCCAGCACATTCGAGGTAAGGGGCTTAGCCAAAAACATTCAGTACTTC. Protein: CASTFEVRGLAKNIQYF. This chain links TRBV21-1 with TRBJ2-4; the D call in the table, TRBD1, was not verified against the DNA. TRBV21-1 is deemed a pseudogene. The CDR3 is made up of 17 amino acids.

This clonotype occurred a few times. V is TRBV21-1 and J is TRBJ1-1; the DNA was not compared with TRBD1, the D call given in the table. TRBV21-1 counts as a pseudogene. The CDR3 is made up of 17 amino acids. The CDR3 nucleotides are TGTGCCAGCAGCAAAAGGGCCACAGGGGAGTTTAGGACTGAAGCTTTCTTT. The encoded protein is CASSKRATGEFRTEAFF.

The chain carries TRBV5-4 and TRBJ2-3; 7 bases line up with TRBD2. This CDR3 region has 14 residues. In germline, CDR1 is SGHNT, CDR2 YYREEE (reference sequence). The trim removed 3 bases at V and 3 bases at J, leaving 4 bases unmatched. The CDR3 sequence is CASSWDYSTDTQYF. Here the CDR3 DNA reads TGTGCCAGCAGCTGGGACTACTCTACAGATACGCAGTATTTT. The full variable domain, in which reference TRBV5-4 and TRBJ2-3 provide the parts outside the CDR3, is ETGVTQSPTHLIKTRGQQVTLRCSSQSGHNTVSWYQQALGQGPQFIFQYYREEENGRGNFPPRFSGLQFPNYSSELNVNALELDDSALYLCASSWDYSTDTQYFGPGTRLTVL.

This chain connects TRBV7-9 to TRBJ2-3; D perhaps matches TRBD2 (7 bases). Germline assignment: CDR1 SEHNR and CDR2 FQNEAQ (reference sequence). The CDR3 consists of 16 residues. The V end was cut by 5 bases, the J end by 2 bases, with 17 bases between. This CDR3 reads CASSPWGGGDTDTQYF. In DNA, the CDR3 is TGTGCCAGCAGCCCCTGGGGCGGGGGCGACACAGATACGCAGTATTTT.

The chain links TRBV11-2 to TRBJ2-7, with D possibly being TRBD2 (6 bases). Deletions cut 3 bases from V and 4 bases from J, with 10 bases between. CDR1 is SGHAT, CDR2 FQNNGV, per germline. The CDR3 extends over 13 amino acids. The CDR3 DNA follows: TGTGCCAGCAGCTTTTTACGGGGGTACGAGCAGTACTTC. It encodes CASSFLRGYEQYF. The complete variable domain, with remaining parts taken from reference TRBV11-2 and TRBJ2-7, reads EAGVAQSPRYKIIEKRQSVAFWCNPISGHATLYWYQQILGQGPKLLIQFQNNGVVDDSQLPKDRFSAERLKGVDSTLKIQPAKLEDSAVYLCASSFLRGYEQYFGPGTRLTVT.

This clonotype occurred a few times. The chain couples TRBV6-1 to TRBJ1-2; 8 bases align to TRBD1. The CDR3 is 13 residues long. V was pared by 4 bases and J by 4 bases, with 2 bases of the junction left unmatched. Germline V CDR1 and CDR2: MNHNS, SASEGT. This chain's CDR3 is CASSAGTGYGYTF. The CDR3 bases are TGTGCCAGCAGTGCCGGGACAGGCTATGGCTACACCTTC.

CDR3 nucleotides: TGTGCCAGCAGCTTAGGAGGGGTGACGATGAAAGCTTTCTTT. Its translation is CASSLGGVTMKAFF. The chain has TRBV7-9 and TRBJ1-1, with D maybe TRBD1 (5 bases). Germline V gene sequence: CDR1 SEHNR, CDR2 FQNEAQ (reference sequence). V lost 1 base, J lost 9 bases, and 15 bases lay in between. This CDR3 contains 14 residues.

The rearrangement uses TRBV7-9 and TRBJ2-5, with a possible D match to TRBD1 (8 bases). The CDR3 has 18 residues. The V end was cut by 2 bases, the J end by 4 bases, with 23 bases between. In germline, CDR1 is SEHNR, CDR2 FQNEAQ (reference sequence). The CDR3 loop reads CASSLWRGTGVIRETQYF. The CDR3, as DNA: TGTGCCAGCAGCTTATGGCGGGGGACAGGAGTCATTAGAGAGACCCAGTACTTC. The full variable domain, completed using reference TRBV7-9 and TRBJ2-5, is DTGVSQNPRHKITKRGQNVTFRCDPISEHNRLYWYRQTLGQGPEFLTYFQNEAQLEKSRLLSDRFSAERPKGSFSTLEIQRTEQGDSAMYLCASSLWRGTGVIRETQYFGPGTRLLVL.

CDR3 protein: CASSARTGTGNTIYF. CDR3 DNA sequence: TGTGCCAGCAGTGCCCGGACAGGGACCGGAAACACCATATATTTT. The chain recombines TRBV27 with TRBJ1-3; 8 nucleotides align to TRBD1. CDR1 MNHEY and CDR2 SMNVEV come from the germline V gene (reference sequence). V dropped 5 bases and J dropped 4; count of bases not matched to a gene: 7. This CDR3 is 15 amino acids long.

The gene calls are TRBV6-1 and TRBJ2-3, with a tentative D call TRBD2 (5 bases). The ends were cut back, 4 bases at V and 0 bases at J, with 14 bases in the middle. Germline V gene data show CDR1 as MNHNS and CDR2 as SASEGT. The CDR3 loop spans 16 amino acids. The CDR3 nucleotides read TGTGCCAGCAGTGCAGAGTGGGAGACAAGCACAGATACGCAGTATTTT. Translating gives CASSAEWETSTDTQYF.

The chain joins TRBV6-5 to TRBJ1-6; tentatively, D is TRBD1 (6 bases). The V end lost 0 bases, the J end lost 1 base, and 10 bases lay between the germline ends. The CDR3 totals 17 residues. Per the germline V gene, CDR1 is MNHEY and CDR2 is SVGAGI. The CDR3 is CASSYSRRGSYNSPLHF. CDR3 sequence (DNA): TGTGCCAGCAGTTACTCAAGGAGGGGGTCCTATAATTCACCCCTCCACTTT.

J is TRBJ2-3 and V is TRBV20-1; 12 bases are shared with TRBD1. The CDR3 is 15 residues long. V shed 6 bases and J 4 bases; nucleotides not matched to a gene: 8. CDR1 is DFQATT and CDR2 is SNEGSKA in the germline V gene (reference sequence). Here the CDR3 DNA reads TGCAGTGCCAGGGACAGGGGGCTGTCGGCAGATACGCAGTATTTT. Translated, it gives CSARDRGLSADTQYF.

This clonotype was counted only a few times. This chain connects TRBV19 to TRBJ1-2, with 11 bases lining up with TRBD1. Unmatched junction bases numbered 2, after V lost 3 bases and J lost 8 bases. Germline V gene sequence: CDR1 LNHDA, CDR2 SQIVND (reference sequence). The CDR3 sequence is 13 residues long. CDR3 amino acids: CASSMGQGGGYTF. CDR3 sequence (DNA): TGTGCCAGTAGTATGGGACAGGGGGGCGGCTACACCTTC.

This chain links TRBV7-9 with TRBJ2-7, with D possibly being TRBD1 (6 bases). V was cut by 1 base and J by 3 bases, with 10 bases left in between. The CDR3 runs to 14 residues. Germline V CDR1 and CDR2: SEHNR, FQNEAQ (reference sequence). CDR3 residues: CASSLGQGIYEQYF. The CDR3 DNA reads as TGTGCCAGCAGCTTAGGGCAGGGGATCTACGAGCAGTACTTC.